Shown below are 5 T cell receptor beta chains from a single sample sequenced in a study of tumor and adjacent non-tumor tissue in lung cancer. A modified ARM-PCR protocol with three rounds of nested PCR amplified TCRbeta. TCRdb fed the multiplex PCR reads into MiXCR, producing one record per CDR3 protein. The sample holds roughly 150,000 distinct CDR3 sequences, approximately 66% seen once. The template was RNA from unsorted bulk tissue. The source material was lung tumor tissue. The receptors here all came from a man aged 55 to 70 with small cell lung cancer.

This clonotype was counted only a few times. V is TRBV11-2 and J is TRBJ2-5; 7 bases agree with TRBD2. This CDR3 has 14 residues. The V gene's germline CDR1 is SGHAT and CDR2 FQNNGV. The CDR3 sequence is CARSIRTSQETQYF. In nucleotides, the CDR3 is TGTGCTAGGAGCATACGGACTAGCCAAGAGACCCAGTACTTC. Looking up the rest from reference TRBV11-2 and TRBJ2-5 gives the full variable domain: EAGVAQSPRYKIIEKRQSVAFWCNPISGHATLYWYQQILGQGPKLLIQFQNNGVVDDSQLPKDRFSAERLKGVDSTLKIQPAKLEDSAVYLCARSIRTSQETQYFGPGTRLLVL.

In regard to this clonotype: A read error may produce the germline difference seen at one junction end. The chain links TRBV20-1 to TRBJ1-6; TRBD1 aligns across 10 bases. CDR1 and CDR2 from the germline V gene are DFQATT and SNEGSKA (reference sequence). This CDR3 is built from 14 residues. DNA of the CDR3: TGTAGTGCTAGGTTGGGACAGGGGACTTCATCCCTCCACTTT. The encoded protein is CSARLGQGTSSLHF.

This chain uses TRBV28 with TRBJ1-5; D not certain. The germline V gene encodes CDR1 MDHEN and CDR2 SYDVKM. V was shortened by 5 bases and J by 0 bases, with 32 bases between the two germline ends. This CDR3 spans 22 amino acids. CDR3 DNA: TGTGCCAGCAGTCTGATGCGCCCCACCACCACATGTCTGGCATATAGCAATCAGCCCCAGCATTTT. Its translation: CASSLMRPTTTCLAYSNQPQHF.

A remark on this clonotype: This sequence may be a read error, since a much larger clone differs from it by one base. For the CDR3, the DNA is TGTGCCGGCACCACGAACAGGGGAGATGGCTACACCTTC. Amino acids: CAGTTNRGDGYTF. The chain links TRBV6-2 or TRBV6-3 to TRBJ1-2, with TRBD1 identical over 7 bases. J lost 6 bases, V lost 11 bases, and 12 bases had no gene match. The V gene's germline CDR1 is MNHEY and CDR2 SVGEGT. The CDR3 is made up of 13 amino acids.

Comments on this clonotype: Because it lacks the conserved phenylalanine or tryptophan at the end, this CDR3 is likely a read error. This chain uses TRBV10-3 with TRBJ1-2; D call uncertain. Looked up from germline, CDR1 is ENHRY and CDR2 is SYGVKD. The CDR3 is 15 residues long. Trimming stripped 0 bases from V and 4 bases from J, with 12 bases between. CDR3 nucleotides: TGTGCCATCAGTGAGTCTGCCGGAGGAATCTATGGCTACACCATC. The encoded protein is CAISESAGGIYGYTI.